This T cell receptor (beta chain) appears in the sequencing data of a study of post-analysis software for immune sequencing data. General study points: Strong same-batch co-clustering of samples appeared with F measure clustering. The five TRBV segments detected at higher frequency in patients than in controls included TRBV5-6, TRBV5-1 and TRBV20-1.

Turning to this clonotype: Its antigen is undetermined.

This CDR3 comprises 16 residues. CDR1 is DFQATT, CDR2 SNEGSKA, per germline (reference sequence). The ends lost 3 bases at V and 3 bases at J; junction bases unmatched: 5. Carried by the TCR beta cDNA libraries were unique molecular identifiers. Using its own MiXCR run on the PCR reads, TCRdb lists one record per CDR3 protein. This sample has about 810,000 distinct CDR3 sequences; approximately 50% occur once, and the top ten carry around 4.5%. This chain uses TRBV20-1 with TRBJ2-3, with 14 nucleotides matching TRBD2. This TCR came from a girl under 18 with multiple sclerosis. Material: blood. CDR3 sequence (DNA): TGCAGTGCTAGTTGGACTAGCGGGGGGCGGACAGATACGCAGTATTTT. Protein sequence: CSASWTSGGRTDTQYF.